The T cell receptor (beta chain) under discussion was sequenced for a study of vaccination effects on CD4 cells after COVID-19. Of note for this clone: Its antigen is not known.

Profiled with immunoSEQ multiplex PCR; TCRdb holds only in-frame clones, not every one. The sample has just over 55,000 clones; 78% are singletons. Culturing for 10 days preceded CD4+ T cell isolation. Participants each got two BNT162b2 or mRNA-1273 vaccine doses. This material consisted of CD4+ T cells from PBMCs cultured without peptide, taken after COVID-19 vaccination. This clonotype originated in a human donor who received a COVID-19 vaccine.

The CDR3 DNA is TGTGCCAGCAGTCCCACCGAGGGTGCGGGGCCCCAGCATTTT. This codes for CASSPTEGAGPQHF. The chain carries TRBV6-5 and TRBJ1-5; no clear D. Trimming pared 5 bases from V and 9 bases from J, leaving 17 bases between. The CDR3 runs 14 residues. From germline, CDR1 is MNHEY and CDR2 SVGAGI.